Below are 3 T cell receptor beta chains sequenced from a single sample in a study of T cells in Graves' hyperthyroidism and ophthalmopathy. RNA transcripts gave rise to amplified TCR beta CDR3 regions. The HTBI primer set served for first-round RT-PCR of the TCR CDR3. MiXCR was run by TCRdb on the multiplex PCR reads, yielding one entry per CDR3 protein. The repertoire has more than 350,000 distinct CDR3 sequences, 15% of them found once; the top ten carry about 31%. The sample consisted of blood. The receptors stem from a young woman with Graves' hyperthyroidism.

This clonotype has more than one count but fewer than ten. The rearrangement joins TRBV11-3 to TRBJ2-1, with 9 bases lining up with TRBD2. The V segment lost 5 bases and the J segment 2 bases; nucleotides outside the gene matches: 7. The CDR3 contains 16 residues. The germline V gene encodes CDR1 SGHNT and CDR2 YENEEA. CDR3 residues: CASSRSLAGTYNEQFF. CDR3 bases: TGTGCCAGCAGCCGTTCACTAGCGGGCACCTACAATGAGCAGTTCTTC.

This clonotype was seen at least ten times. J is TRBJ1-5 and V is TRBV6-1; the match to TRBD1 covers 7 bases. CDR1 and CDR2 (germline): MNHNS, SASEGT. The J segment lost 5 bases and the V segment lost 6 bases, leaving 4 bases of the junction unmatched. The CDR3 has 13 amino acids. The CDR3 protein is CASSRDSHQPQHF. CDR3 sequence (DNA): TGTGCCAGCAGCCGGGACAGTCATCAGCCCCAGCATTTT.

This clonotype has only a few counts. The V call is TRBV15, the J call TRBJ2-3; 11 bases agree with TRBD2. The V segment lost 1 base and the J segment 3 bases; nucleotides outside the gene matches: 0. There are 15 residues in the CDR3. CDR1 LNHNV and CDR2 YYDKDF come from the germline V gene (reference sequence). DNA for the CDR3: TGTGCCACCAGCAGAGCTAGCGGGAGGACAGATACGCAGTATTTT. Protein product: CATSRASGRTDTQYF.